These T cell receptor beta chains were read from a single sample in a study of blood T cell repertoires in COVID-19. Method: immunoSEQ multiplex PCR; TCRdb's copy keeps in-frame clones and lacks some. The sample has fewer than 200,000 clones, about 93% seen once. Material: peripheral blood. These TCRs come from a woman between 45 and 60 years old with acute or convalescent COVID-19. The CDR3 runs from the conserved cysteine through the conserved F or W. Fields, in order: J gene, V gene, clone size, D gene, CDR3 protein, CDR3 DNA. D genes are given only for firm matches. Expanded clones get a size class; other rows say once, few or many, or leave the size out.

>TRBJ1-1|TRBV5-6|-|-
CASSLGEGTEAFF
TGTGCCAGCAGCTTGGGGGAGGGCACTGAAGCTTTCTTT
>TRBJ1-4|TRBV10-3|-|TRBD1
CAISDSGGGEKLFF
TGTGCCATCAGTGACTCAGGGGGAGGTGAAAAACTGTTTTTT
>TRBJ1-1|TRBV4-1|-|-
CASSQDLRQQAEAFF
TGCGCCAGCAGCCAAGATCTTAGACAGCAAGCTGAAGCTTTCTTT
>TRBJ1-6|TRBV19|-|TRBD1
CASSPPGQGNSPLHF
TGTGCCAGTAGTCCCCCCGGACAGGGGAATTCACCCCTCCACTTT
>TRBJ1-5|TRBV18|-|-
CASSPIRTGLQPQHF
TGTGCCAGCTCACCAATAAGAACAGGGCTTCAGCCCCAGCATTTT
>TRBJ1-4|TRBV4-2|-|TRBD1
CASSQNSGQGASTVF
TGTGCCAGCAGCCAAAACTCGGGACAGGGGGCATCGACGGTTTTT
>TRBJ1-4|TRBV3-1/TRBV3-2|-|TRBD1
CASSSRTGARNEKLFF
TGTGCCAGCAGCTCACGGACAGGGGCCCGGAATGAAAAACTGTTTTTT
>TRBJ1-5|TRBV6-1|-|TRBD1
CASSTGAYQPQHF
TGTGCCAGCAGCACAGGGGCATATCAGCCCCAGCATTTT
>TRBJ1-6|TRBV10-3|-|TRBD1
CAISAATGGSSPLHF
TGTGCCATCAGTGCCGCGACAGGGGGCAGTTCACCCCTCCACTTT
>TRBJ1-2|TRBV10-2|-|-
CASSESGGTYGYTF
TGCGCCAGCAGTGAGTCGGGGGGGACCTATGGCTACACCTTC
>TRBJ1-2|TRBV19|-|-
CASLTPTDGYTF
TGTGCCAGTCTTACCCCGACAGATGGCTACACCTTC
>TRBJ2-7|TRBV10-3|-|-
CAISETAGARGDEQYF
TGTGCCATCAGTGAGACGGCAGGGGCCCGAGGGGATGAGCAGTACTTC
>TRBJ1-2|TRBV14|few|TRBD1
CASSQLTGGRYGYTF
TGTGCCAGCAGCCAACTGACAGGGGGCCGCTATGGCTACACCTTC
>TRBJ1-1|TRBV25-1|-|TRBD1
CASIPQGGTEAFF
TGTGCCAGTATACCGCAGGGGGGCACTGAAGCTTTCTTT
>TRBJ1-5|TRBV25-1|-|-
CASSEQGNNQPQHF
TGTGCCAGCAGTGAACAGGGGAACAATCAGCCCCAGCATTTT
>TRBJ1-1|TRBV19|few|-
CASNVGGYTEAFF
TGTGCCAGTAACGTGGGGGGGTACACTGAAGCTTTCTTT
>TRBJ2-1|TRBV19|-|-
CASSIEGASSYNEQFF
TGTGCCAGTAGTATAGAGGGAGCCAGCTCCTACAATGAGCAGTTCTTC
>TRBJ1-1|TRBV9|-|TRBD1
CASSVRATDRGGNTEAFF
TGTGCCAGCAGCGTTCGAGCCACGGACAGGGGAGGGAACACTGAAGCTTTCTTT
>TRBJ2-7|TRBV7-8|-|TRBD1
CASSLVGTGGTDYEQYF
TGTGCCAGCAGCTTAGTTGGGACAGGGGGCACGGACTACGAGCAGTACTTC
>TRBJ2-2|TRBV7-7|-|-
CASSPQFGELVTGELFF
TGTGCTAGCAGCCCCCAGTTCGGGGAATTGGTCACCGGGGAGCTGTTTTTT
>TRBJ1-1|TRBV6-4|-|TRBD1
CASSPSSQGGTEAFF
TGTGCCAGCAGTCCCTCAAGCCAGGGGGGAACTGAAGCTTTCTTT
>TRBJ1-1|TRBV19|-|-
CASWRGMNTEAFF
TGTGCCAGCTGGCGGGGGATGAACACTGAAGCTTTCTTT
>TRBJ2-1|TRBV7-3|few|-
CASSLGQGKVGNEQFF
TGTGCCAGCAGCTTAGGTCAGGGAAAAGTAGGTAATGAGCAGTTCTTC
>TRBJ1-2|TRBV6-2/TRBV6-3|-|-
CASSYSVTGGYTF
TGTGCCAGCAGTTACTCCGTAACAGGGGGCTACACCTTC
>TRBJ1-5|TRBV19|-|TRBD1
CASSIGRDRDNQPQHF
TGTGCCAGTAGTATAGGACGGGACAGGGACAATCAGCCCCAGCATTTT
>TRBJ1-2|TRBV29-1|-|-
CSVLEIGYTF
TGCAGCGTCCTTGAGATTGGCTACACCTTC
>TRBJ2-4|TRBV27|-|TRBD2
CASTSTSGVRLAKNIQYF
TGTGCCAGCACCTCGACTAGCGGGGTACGCTTAGCCAAAAACATTCAGTACTTC
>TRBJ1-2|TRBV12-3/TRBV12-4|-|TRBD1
CASSFDRVYGYTF
TGTGCCAGCAGCTTCGACAGGGTGTATGGCTACACCTTC
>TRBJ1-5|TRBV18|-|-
CASSKTLGSNQPQHF
TGTGCCAGCTCAAAAACCCTCGGGAGCAATCAGCCCCAGCATTTT
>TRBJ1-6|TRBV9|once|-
CASSSGRGAVEDSPLHF
TGTGCCAGCAGCTCTGGTCGGGGGGCTGTTGAGGATTCACCCCTCCACTTT
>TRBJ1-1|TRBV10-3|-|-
CATRTVPTEAFF
TGTGCCACCCGGACAGTCCCCACTGAAGCTTTCTTT
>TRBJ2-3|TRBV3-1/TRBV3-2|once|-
CASSQVKGRLWNTQYF
TGTGCCAGCAGCCAAGTGAAGGGGCGCCTTTGGAATACGCAGTATTTT
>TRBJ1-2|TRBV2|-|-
CASSDMYRVNYGYTF
TGTGCCAGCAGTGATATGTACAGGGTAAACTATGGCTACACCTTC
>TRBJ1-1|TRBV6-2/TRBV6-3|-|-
CASSYGGITEAFF
TGTGCCAGCAGTTACGGGGGGATCACTGAAGCTTTCTTT
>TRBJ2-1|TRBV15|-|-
CATSRQFQGTHNEQFF
TGTGCCACCAGCAGGCAATTCCAGGGGACACACAATGAGCAGTTCTTC
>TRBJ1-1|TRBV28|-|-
CASSLTQGRTEAFF
TGTGCCAGCAGTTTGACCCAGGGAAGGACTGAAGCTTTCTTT
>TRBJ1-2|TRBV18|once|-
CASSPSRANGYTF
TGTGCCAGCTCACCGTCCAGGGCTAATGGCTACACCTTC
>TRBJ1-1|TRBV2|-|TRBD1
CASSDRTGRATEAFF
TGTGCCAGCAGTGATCGGACAGGGAGAGCTACTGAAGCTTTCTTT
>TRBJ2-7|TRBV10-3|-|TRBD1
CAISESDDRGYEQYF
TGTGCCATCAGTGAGTCCGATGACAGGGGGTACGAGCAGTACTTC
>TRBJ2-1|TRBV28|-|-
CASSLPGQLAEQFF
TGTGCCAGCAGTTTGCCTGGACAGTTAGCTGAGCAGTTCTTC
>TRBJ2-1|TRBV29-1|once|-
CSVEPPGRVKFF
TGCAGCGTTGAACCCCCGGGCAGGGTGAAGTTCTTC